These 2 T cell receptor beta chains were all obtained from the same sample, sequenced in a study of cytomegalovirus exposure and HLA in healthy donors. Amplification used 60 Vbeta primers and 13 Jbeta primers. The table came from immunoSEQ multiplex PCR; TCRdb's copy has only in-frame clones and leaves some out. Of roughly 100,000 clones in the sample, around 69% were seen once. What was sequenced was PBMCs. Every receptor here comes from a woman aged 55-69 years in good health and CMV-seropositive.

This CDR3 reads CASSYSISGGAFGYTF. The CDR3 DNA reads TGTGCCAGCAGTTACTCGATTTCGGGGGGGGCTTTTGGCTACACCTTC. The rearrangement links TRBV6-5 to TRBJ1-2; weak D call: TRBD1 (6 bases). From germline, CDR1 is MNHEY and CDR2 SVGAGI. V gave up 0 bases and J gave up 7 bases, with 18 bases separating them. CDR3 length equals 16 residues.

This clone was seen more than once but under ten times. V is TRBV5-1 and J is TRBJ2-1, with 7 bases lining up with TRBD2. Germline CDR1 is SGHRS and CDR2 is YFSETQ. The CDR3 consists of 17 residues. V lost 4 bases and J lost 5; bases outside the gene matches: 15. For the CDR3, the DNA is TGCGCCAGCAGCAGGACCGCGGAGCCGGGACTACACAATGAGCAGTTCTTC. Translating it yields CASSRTAEPGLHNEQFF.